The next 11 T cell receptor beta chains were all read from a single sample in a study of T cell repertoires in cytomegalovirus infection. MiXCR, applied by TCRdb to the reads, yields one record per CDR3 protein. This sample has around 740,000 distinct CDR3 sequences, with roughly a third found just once. The specimen sequenced was PBMCs. The receptors shown here come from a human donor in good health (CMV status not recorded). Some clones in this sample may be carry-over from other donors' samples.

This clonotype has just a few counts. V and J are TRBV28 and TRBJ2-1; D is unresolved. The CDR3 is 12 amino acids. The V gene lost 3 bases and the J gene lost 3 bases, with 3 bases spanning the gap. From germline, CDR1 is MDHEN and CDR2 SYDVKM. The DNA of the CDR3 is TGTGCCAGCAGTTTTATCTACAATGAGCAGTTCTTC. This encodes CASSFIYNEQFF.

This clonotype was found a few times. This CDR3 reads CASSGVGPSYNEQFF. The CDR3 region has the DNA TGTGCCAGCAGTGGGGTAGGGCCCTCCTACAATGAGCAGTTCTTC. The chain joins TRBV6-1 to TRBJ2-1; D is ambiguous. V lost 4 bases to trimming and J lost 0 bases, with 10 bases between them. Germline V gene sequence: CDR1 MNHNS, CDR2 SASEGT. The CDR3 runs 15 residues.

The chain carries TRBV12-3 or TRBV12-4 and TRBJ2-1; tentative D call: TRBD1 (5 bases). The CDR3 has 15 amino acids. V lost 1 base and J lost 9, with 16 bases in between. This CDR3 reads CASSLGYWVGVEQFF. CDR3 nucleotide sequence: TGTGCCAGCAGTTTAGGGTACTGGGTAGGGGTTGAGCAGTTCTTC.

This chain connects TRBV27 to TRBJ2-1; 11 nucleotides agree with TRBD2. The germline V gene encodes CDR1 MNHEY and CDR2 SMNVEV (reference sequence). The V segment lost 5 bases and the J segment 6 bases; nucleotides outside the gene matches: 9. The length of the CDR3 is 16 residues. Written as DNA, the CDR3 is TGTGCCAGCAGTCCCATAGCGGGAGGGCCCCGCAATGAGCAGTTCTTC. Residues: CASSPIAGGPRNEQFF.

This clonotype was counted between two and nine times. This chain connects TRBV27 to TRBJ1-2; 7 nucleotides align to TRBD1. Germline assignment: CDR1 MNHEY and CDR2 SMNVEV (reference sequence). The V gene end was trimmed by 5 bases and the J gene end by 1 base; junction bases not matched to a gene: 7. The CDR3 has 15 residues. CDR3 DNA sequence: TGTGCCAGCAGTCTTAGACAGGGAGTTAACTATGGCTACACCTTC. Translated, it gives CASSLRQGVNYGYTF.

The chain employs TRBV4-1 and TRBJ2-1; a weak D match, TRBD2 (6 bases). CDR3 length: 18 residues. In germline, CDR1 is MGHRA, CDR2 YSYEKL. V was clipped by 3 bases and J by 2 bases, with 20 bases between them. In nucleotides, the CDR3 is TGCGCCAGCAGCCACCGGGACGGGGGATTTTCTACCTACAATGAGCAGTTCTTC. Translating it yields CASSHRDGGFSTYNEQFF.

This chain connects TRBV19 to TRBJ2-1, with D possibly being TRBD1 (5 bases). The CDR3 is made up of 14 amino acids. V was cut by 8 bases and J by 1 base, with 12 bases left in between. Germline lookup yields CDR1 LNHDA and CDR2 SQIVND (reference sequence). The CDR3 DNA is TGTGCCAGTGCTCCCGCAGGGTCCTACAATGAGCAGTTCTTC. This encodes CASAPAGSYNEQFF.

Only a few counts were recorded for this clonotype. This sequence joins TRBV7-2 and TRBJ2-1; the match to TRBD1 covers 8 bases. Germline CDR1 reads SGHTA; CDR2 reads FQGNSA. The CDR3 has 15 amino acids. V was pared by 1 base and J by 7 bases, with 6 bases of the junction left unmatched. DNA of the CDR3: TGTGCCAGCAGCTTAGTGGGCAGGGGGCCAAATGAGCAGTTCTTC. As protein: CASSLVGRGPNEQFF.

The genes are TRBV10-3 and TRBJ2-3; TRBD2 matches 13 bases. Germline trimming cut 6 bases from V and 5 bases from J; bases unmatched to any gene: 2. This CDR3 is built from 14 residues. Germline V CDR1 and CDR2: ENHRY, SYGVKD. The CDR3 DNA is TGTGCCATCAGGGGACTAGCGGGAATAGATACGCAGTATTTT. Translated, it gives CAIRGLAGIDTQYF.

A few counts support this clonotype. V is TRBV10-3 and J is TRBJ2-7; D remains unclear. The V end was cut by 4 bases, the J end by 4 bases, with 11 bases between. The CDR3 extends over 13 amino acids. The germline V gene encodes CDR1 ENHRY and CDR2 SYGVKD. CDR3 sequence (DNA): TGTGCCATCAGTGGGGTTGGGGATTACGAGCAGTACTTC. This encodes CAISGVGDYEQYF.

The chain recombines TRBV5-6 with TRBJ2-7; 10 bases line up with TRBD2. V was clipped by 1 base and J by 2 bases; unmatched bases: 12. CDR1 is SGHDT and CDR2 is YYEEEE in the germline V gene. The CDR3 extends over 18 amino acids. The CDR3 sequence is CASSLSQGRTSGTYEQYF. CDR3 nucleotides: TGTGCCAGCAGCTTGTCCCAAGGACGGACTAGCGGAACCTACGAGCAGTACTTC.